These 3 T cell receptor beta chains were all obtained from the same sample, sequenced in a study of PD-1 blockade in mismatch repair-deficient tumors. Libraries were prepared by immunoSEQ multiplex PCR; TCRdb keeps only in-frame clonotypes and omits some of them. The sample lists about 51,000 clones, over 70% occurring once. The material sequenced was peripheral blood, taken more than 19 weeks after starting pembrolizumab. The receptor source for this set is an adult with mismatch repair-deficient cancer.

This rearrangement joins TRBV27 to TRBJ1-1; 9 bases are shared with TRBD1. V gave up 6 bases and J gave up 10 bases; unmatched junction bases: 12. Germline values: CDR1 MNHEY, CDR2 SMNVEV (reference sequence). This CDR3 has 14 amino acids. CDR3 region: CASSHSGQGVGAFF. In nucleotides, the CDR3 is TGTGCCAGCAGCCATTCGGGACAGGGAGTAGGAGCTTTCTTT.

The V and J genes are TRBV7-9 and TRBJ2-2, with D perhaps TRBD2 (5 bases). Deletions cut 6 bases from V and 4 bases from J, with 15 bases between. The germline V gene encodes CDR1 SEHNR and CDR2 FQNEAQ (reference sequence). The CDR3 is 15 amino acids. The CDR3 region is CASREPDRGTGELFF. The CDR3, as DNA: TGTGCCAGCAGAGAACCCGACCGGGGCACCGGGGAGCTGTTTTTT.

This chain connects TRBV7-9 to TRBJ2-3; 13 nucleotides align to TRBD2. CDR1 and CDR2 from the germline V gene are SEHNR and FQNEAQ (reference sequence). The CDR3 totals 16 residues. Germline trimming cut 5 bases from V and 2 bases from J; bases unmatched to any gene: 4. Here the CDR3 reads CASSVTSGRDTDTQYF. The CDR3 DNA follows: TGTGCCAGCAGCGTTACTAGCGGGAGGGACACAGATACGCAGTATTTT.